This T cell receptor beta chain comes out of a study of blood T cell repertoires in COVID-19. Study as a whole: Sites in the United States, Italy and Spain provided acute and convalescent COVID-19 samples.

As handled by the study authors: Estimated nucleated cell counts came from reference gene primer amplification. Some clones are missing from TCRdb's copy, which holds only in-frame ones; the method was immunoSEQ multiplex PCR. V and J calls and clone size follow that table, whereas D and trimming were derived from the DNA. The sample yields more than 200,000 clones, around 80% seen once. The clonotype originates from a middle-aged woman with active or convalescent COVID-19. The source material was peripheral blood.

CDR3 sequence: CASTEGGYETQYF. The CDR3 DNA reads TGTGCCAGCACCGAAGGGGGTTACGAGACCCAGTACTTC. The chain recombines TRBV6-5 with TRBJ2-5; perhaps TRBD1 as D (6 bases). From germline, CDR1 is MNHEY and CDR2 SVGAGI. V shed 7 bases and J shed 5 bases, with 14 bases lying between them. The CDR3 consists of 13 residues.